This T cell receptor (beta chain) was profiled in a study of CD8 T cells in Susac syndrome (dated by TCRdb to about 2019). Some background on the complete study: Repertoire sequencing was used to test whether CD8+ T cell activation and differentiation in Susac syndrome was antigen driven.

Study-level results and caveats: The TCR sequencing and HLA analysis was acknowledged to have included a relatively small number of individuals.

RNA was extracted using the RNeasy kit, and roughly 0.45 to 1 microgram was reverse transcribed with random hexamers. The immunoSEQ multiplex PCR assay, which covers 54 Vbeta and 13 Jbeta segments, was used to amplify TCR beta CDR3 regions. PCR amplification bias was corrected by using a synthetic template baseline for primer optimization and computational correction. The authors' pipeline ran thus. Reads were annotated to V, D and J genes according to IMGT and were analyzed with immunoSEQ Analyzer, with only productive sequences retained. Clonality was computed as one minus Shannon entropy normalized by log2 of the number of productive unique sequences. Public and private clones were assessed among the 100 most prevalent clones of each patient and control. Susac-specific clones were defined as absent from healthy and MS cohorts, over a thousand published viral clones and other ImmuneACCESS disease sequences. TCRdb itself trimmed the public reads at Q25 with fastp, ran MiXCR and retained productive beta chains. Rows are unified per CDR3 protein, each entry keeping the most common DNA and genes. For this entry, the V and J calls and clone size follow TCRdb and not the study's own pipeline. In this sample the table shows roughly 180,000 distinct CDR3 sequences, about 94% of which occur a single time. The ten most abundant clones make up around 0.15% of the sample.

The V end gives up 3 bases and the J end 4 bases, leaving 3 bases in the junction not matched to a gene. According to the germline V gene, CDR1 reads KGHDR and CDR2 reads SFDVKD. From the cysteine through the phenylalanine, the CDR3 covers 14 amino acids. Solely the CDR3 DNA is kept, with 42 bases framed from the first base. Turning to this clonotype: No antigen is known for it. Qualities for individual bases were not recorded, and no much larger clone is one base off.

Peripheral blood CD8+ and CD4+ T cells from healthy donors, Susac syndrome patients and multiple sclerosis patients were profiled using high-throughput TCR beta sequencing. Healthy donors were age- and sex-matched controls. Bulk CD8+ and CD4+ T cells were purified by magnetic negative isolation, whereas CD8+ TEMRA cells were enriched by FACS. Blood was drawn into EDTA tubes, processed within 24 hours, and PBMCs were isolated by density gradient centrifugation. PBMCs intended for TCR sequencing were frozen in liquid nitrogen and were later thawed in a 37 degrees C water bath. A purity of at least 90% was achieved for sorted or isolated CD4+, CD8+ and CD8+ TEMRA cells.

The rearranged segments are TRBV24-1 and TRBJ2-7; 9 middle bases align to TRBD1. The sample taken for sequencing was CD4+ T cells from PBMCs. This sequence originates from a human donor in good health. The DNA sequence is given as TGTGCCACCAGTGATCCGGGACAGGGTTACGAGCAGTACTTC. Its protein reads: CATSDPGQGYEQYF.